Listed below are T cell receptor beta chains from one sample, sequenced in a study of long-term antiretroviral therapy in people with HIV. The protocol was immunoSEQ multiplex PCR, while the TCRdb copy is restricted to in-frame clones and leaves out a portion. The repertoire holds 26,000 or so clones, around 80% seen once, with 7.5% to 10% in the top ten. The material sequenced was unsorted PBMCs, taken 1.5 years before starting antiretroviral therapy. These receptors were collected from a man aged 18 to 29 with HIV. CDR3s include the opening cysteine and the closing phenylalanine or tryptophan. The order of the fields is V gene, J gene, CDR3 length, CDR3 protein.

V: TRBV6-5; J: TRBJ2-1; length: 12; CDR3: CASSYSRNEQFF
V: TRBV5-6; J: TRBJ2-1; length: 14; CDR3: CASSGRDSIYEQFF
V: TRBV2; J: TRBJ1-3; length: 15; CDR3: CASTETGGGGNTIYF
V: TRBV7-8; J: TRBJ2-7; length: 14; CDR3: CASTLRPEGHEQYF
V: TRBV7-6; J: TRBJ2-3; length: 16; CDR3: CASSLLRQGERDTQYF
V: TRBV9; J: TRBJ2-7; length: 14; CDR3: CASSVGAEPYEQYF
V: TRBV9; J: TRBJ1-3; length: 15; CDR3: CASSPLGVTGNTIYF
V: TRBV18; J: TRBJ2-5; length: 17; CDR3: CASSPLVGRGLQETQYF
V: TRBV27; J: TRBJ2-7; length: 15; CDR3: CASSLVASGAYEQYF
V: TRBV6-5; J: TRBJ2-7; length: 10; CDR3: CASRRYEQYF
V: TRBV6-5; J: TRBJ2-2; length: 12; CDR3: CASSQAAGELFF
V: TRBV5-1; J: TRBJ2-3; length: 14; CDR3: CASSLDSGGDTQYF
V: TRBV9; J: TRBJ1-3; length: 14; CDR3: CASSRGQDGNTIYF
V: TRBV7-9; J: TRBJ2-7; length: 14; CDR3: CASSLWAGGSEQYF
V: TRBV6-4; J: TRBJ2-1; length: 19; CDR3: CASSRSGQGVGSSYNEQFF
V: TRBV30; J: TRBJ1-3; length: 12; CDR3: CAWTGLRNTIYF
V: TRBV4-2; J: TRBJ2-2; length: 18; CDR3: CASSPTGTGGFVAGELFF
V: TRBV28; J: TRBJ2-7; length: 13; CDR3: CASSMGLNYEQYF
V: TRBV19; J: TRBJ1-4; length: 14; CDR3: CASSMIGTNEKLFF
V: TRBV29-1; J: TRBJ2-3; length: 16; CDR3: CSVEDVGGTSTDTQYF
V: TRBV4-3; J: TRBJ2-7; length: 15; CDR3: CASSQESGGPYEQYF
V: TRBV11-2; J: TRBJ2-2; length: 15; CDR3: CASSSLRENTGELFF
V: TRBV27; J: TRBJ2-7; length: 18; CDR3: CASSLWAPLSGSSYEQYF
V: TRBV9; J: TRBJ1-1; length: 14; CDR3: CASSVDNRVTEAFF
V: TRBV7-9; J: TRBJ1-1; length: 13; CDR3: CASSLSRASGAFF
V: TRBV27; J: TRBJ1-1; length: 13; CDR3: CASSSQGNTEAFF
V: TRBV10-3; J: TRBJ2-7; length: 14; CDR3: CAAQRTGMSYEQYF
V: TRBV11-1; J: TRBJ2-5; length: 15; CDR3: CASSSGLAGQETQYF
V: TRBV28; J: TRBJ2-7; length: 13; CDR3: CASSLGIHYEQYF
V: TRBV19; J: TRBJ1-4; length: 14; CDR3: CASSIVATNEKLFF
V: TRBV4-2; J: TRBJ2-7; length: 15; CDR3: CASSQGQGGNYEQYF
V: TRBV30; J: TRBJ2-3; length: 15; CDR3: CAWSPGGGTTDTQYF
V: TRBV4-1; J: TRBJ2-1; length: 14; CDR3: CASSQVQIYNEQFF
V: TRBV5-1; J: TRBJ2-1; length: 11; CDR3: CASSLRLVQFF
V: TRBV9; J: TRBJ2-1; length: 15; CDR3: CASSVDHRGYNEQFF
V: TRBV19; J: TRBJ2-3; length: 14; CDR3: CASRVGGGTDTQYF
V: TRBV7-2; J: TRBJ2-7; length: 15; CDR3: CASSLSSGRAYEQYF
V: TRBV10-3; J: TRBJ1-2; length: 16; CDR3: CAISESPGQSDYGYTF
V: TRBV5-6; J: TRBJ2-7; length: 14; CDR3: CASSATGLRQEQYF
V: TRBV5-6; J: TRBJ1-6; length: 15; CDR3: CASSFGTDYNSPLHF
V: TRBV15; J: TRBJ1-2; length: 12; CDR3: CATSGGVDGYTF
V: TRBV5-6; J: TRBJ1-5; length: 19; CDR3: CASSLQTARQYYSNQPQHF
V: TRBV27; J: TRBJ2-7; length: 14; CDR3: CASSLHGTHYEQYF
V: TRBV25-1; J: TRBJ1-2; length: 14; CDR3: CASSQTGLSYGYTF
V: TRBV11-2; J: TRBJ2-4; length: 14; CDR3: CASSSGQGLNIQYF
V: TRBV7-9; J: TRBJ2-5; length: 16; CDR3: CASSLNFHRAQETQYF